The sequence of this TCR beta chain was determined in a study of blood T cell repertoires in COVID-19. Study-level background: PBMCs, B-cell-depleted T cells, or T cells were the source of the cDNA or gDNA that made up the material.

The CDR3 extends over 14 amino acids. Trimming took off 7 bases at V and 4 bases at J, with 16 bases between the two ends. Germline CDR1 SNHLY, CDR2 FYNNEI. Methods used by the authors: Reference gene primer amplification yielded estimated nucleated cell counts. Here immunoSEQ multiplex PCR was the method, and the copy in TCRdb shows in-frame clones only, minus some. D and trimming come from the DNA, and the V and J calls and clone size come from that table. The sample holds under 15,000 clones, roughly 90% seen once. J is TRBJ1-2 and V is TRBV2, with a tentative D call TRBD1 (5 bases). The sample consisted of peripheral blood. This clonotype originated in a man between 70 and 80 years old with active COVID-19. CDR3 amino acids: CASILLRTSYGYTF. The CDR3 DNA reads TGTGCCAGCATACTACTCCGGACAAGCTATGGCTACACCTTC.